The 12 T cell receptor beta chains below all came from one sample that was sequenced in a study of blood T cell repertoires in COVID-19. Only in-frame clones appear in the TCRdb table, and some are missing; sequencing was by immunoSEQ multiplex PCR. The sample records about 200,000 clones, approximately 90% being singletons. Sequenced material: peripheral blood. The receptors originated from a man aged 40-55 years with active or convalescent COVID-19.

The genes are TRBV27 and TRBJ2-2; TRBD2 agrees at 8 bases. The CDR3 contains 16 residues. CDR1 MNHEY and CDR2 SMNVEV come from the germline V gene (reference sequence). V was clipped by 5 bases and J by 2 bases; unmatched bases: 7. CDR3 DNA: TGTGCCAGCAGTGTTTTCGGGAGGGGCAACACCGGGGAGCTGTTTTTT. Its translation is CASSVFGRGNTGELFF.

The rearrangement joins TRBV6-4 to TRBJ1-1; D gene ambiguous. Germline V gene sequence: CDR1 MRHNA, CDR2 SNTAGT. The V and J ends lost 2 bases and 7 bases respectively, with 11 bases between them. The CDR3 spans 13 residues. The CDR3 sequence is CASSDRVDVEAFF. In DNA, the CDR3 is TGTGCCAGCAGTGACCGGGTCGACGTTGAAGCTTTCTTT.

The chain is built from TRBV2 and TRBJ1-1; no firm D call. The germline V and J ends were trimmed by 3 bases and 1 base, with 9 bases remaining between them. The CDR3 is 14 amino acids. Germline-derived CDR1 and CDR2 are SNHLY and FYNNEI. The CDR3 loop is CASSEARRNTEAFF. The CDR3 coding sequence is TGTGCCAGCAGTGAGGCCAGAAGGAACACTGAAGCTTTCTTT.

This sequence joins TRBV5-4 and TRBJ1-3; D is undetermined. Germline loops: CDR1 SGHNT, CDR2 YYREEE (reference sequence). The CDR3 has 15 amino acids. Trimming left V 0 bases short and J 4 bases short, with 11 bases between. The CDR3 here is CASSLGPRRGNTIYF. CDR3 nucleotides: TGTGCCAGCAGCTTGGGGCCGCGGAGGGGAAACACCATATATTTT.

The chain recombines TRBV28 with TRBJ2-7; 7 bases fit TRBD2. CDR1 and CDR2 (germline): MDHEN, SYDVKM. With V trimmed by 3 bases and J by 0 bases, 5 bases remained unmatched. The CDR3 totals 15 residues. Written as DNA, the CDR3 is TGTGCCAGCAGTTTGGGGGAGGGCCTCTCCTACGAGCAGTACTTC. Translation gives CASSLGEGLSYEQYF.

The rearrangement uses TRBV2 and TRBJ1-2; 8 nucleotides match TRBD1. Germline CDR1 and CDR2: SNHLY and FYNNEI. The CDR3 has 13 residues. Germline trimming cut 2 bases from V and 7 bases from J; bases unmatched to any gene: 3. The CDR3 loop reads CASSEQGASGYTF. The CDR3 region has the DNA TGTGCCAGCAGTGAACAGGGGGCAAGTGGCTACACCTTC.

This clone is a singleton in its sample. The chain combines TRBV6-6 with TRBJ1-5; 7 bases are a match to TRBD1. The CDR3 is made up of 14 amino acids. The germline CDR1 and CDR2 sequences are MNHNY and SVGAGI (reference sequence). The V and J ends lost 5 bases and 5 bases, in that order; junction bases with no gene match: 6. CDR3 nucleotides: TGTGCCAGCAGTAAAGGGACAGAAGATCAGCCCCAGCATTTT. Its translation is CASSKGTEDQPQHF.

The CDR3 protein is CASSFLADTQYF. In DNA form, the CDR3 reads TGTGCCAGCAGTTTCCTAGCAGATACGCAGTATTTT. The gene calls are TRBV27 and TRBJ2-3; D is ambiguous. V was cut by 3 bases and J by 4 bases, with 5 bases left in between. The CDR3 spans 12 residues. Germline values: CDR1 MNHEY, CDR2 SMNVEV (reference sequence).

V is TRBV5-1 and J is TRBJ1-1; D not resolved. V lost 4 bases to trimming and J lost 0 bases, with 7 bases between them. The CDR3 totals 13 residues. Germline-derived CDR1 and CDR2 are SGHRS and YFSETQ. The CDR3 is CASSSQVNTEAFF. The DNA of the CDR3 is TGCGCCAGCAGCAGTCAGGTGAACACTGAAGCTTTCTTT.

V is TRBV15 and J is TRBJ2-4; maybe TRBD1 (5 bases). Trimming pared 4 bases from V and 2 bases from J, leaving 12 bases between. CDR1 is LNHNV, CDR2 YYDKDF, per germline (reference sequence). The CDR3 loop spans 15 amino acids. The CDR3 nucleotides are TGTGCCACCAGCAAGGGGTCGGGTCCCAAAAACATTCAGTACTTC. Amino acids: CATSKGSGPKNIQYF.

A single count supports this clone. This chain links TRBV28 with TRBJ2-1; 9 positions agree with TRBD2. Germline V lookup: CDR1 MDHEN, CDR2 SYDVKM. The J segment lost 8 bases and the V segment lost 4 bases, leaving 9 bases of the junction unmatched. The CDR3 totals 15 residues. In nucleotides, the CDR3 is TGTGCCAGCAGTTCCCCTGGCGGGAGGGCAGATGAGCAGTTCTTC. Its translation: CASSSPGGRADEQFF.

V gene TRBV3-1 (or the pseudogene TRBV3-2) combines with J gene TRBJ2-2, with 7 bases matching TRBD2. The CDR3 is 22 residues long. The trim removed 0 bases at V and 2 bases at J, leaving 21 bases unmatched. Germline CDR1 reads LGHDT; CDR2 reads YNNKEL (reference sequence). CDR3 bases: TGTGCCAGCAGCCAAGACCGTCCCTCGAGGAGCGGGGAGACTCTAAACACCGGGGAGCTGTTTTTT. Translated, it gives CASSQDRPSRSGETLNTGELFF.